These 14 T cell receptor beta chains came from one sample sequenced in a study of shared clonotypes between healthy human individuals. Clones were read by immunoSEQ multiplex PCR, and TCRdb kept only the in-frame ones, dropping some. Of 650,000 to 800,000 clones listed, around 70% are singletons. The specimen was memory CD4+ T cells sorted from blood. The subset is: CD45RA-negative fraction. The receptors were gathered from a woman aged 30 to 39 in good health.

Here the CDR3 DNA reads TGTGCCAGCAGCCCCCAGGCGGGAGTCACCTACAATGAGCAGTTCTTC. Protein product: CASSPQAGVTYNEQFF. This chain uses TRBV7-3 with TRBJ2-1; 7 nucleotides align to TRBD2. With 5 bases clipped from V and 2 bases from J, the junction kept 9 bases outside the gene matches. Looked up from germline, CDR1 is SGHTA and CDR2 is FQGTGA. This CDR3 has 16 residues.

The gene calls are TRBV4-1 and TRBJ2-7, with D possibly TRBD2 on 6 matching bases. This CDR3 has 15 amino acids. Germline V gives CDR1 MGHRA, CDR2 YSYEKL. With 2 bases removed from V and 8 bases from J, the gap between germline ends came to 19 bases. CDR3 in amino acids: CASSQSGQGGLKQYF. DNA for the CDR3: TGCGCCAGCAGCCAATCGGGGCAGGGAGGTTTGAAGCAGTACTTC.

CDR3 sequence: CASSPGTGGSWQFF. The CDR3 nucleotides read TGCGCCAGCAGCCCCGGGACAGGGGGTAGTTGGCAGTTCTTC. The chain combines TRBV5-1 with TRBJ2-1; 11 nucleotides line up with TRBD1. Germline CDR1 SGHRS, CDR2 YFSETQ. The CDR3 contains 14 residues. V lost 4 bases to trimming and J lost 12 bases; unmatched junction nucleotides: 9.

A word on this clone: The sample carries other DNA sequences with the same CDR3. The chain carries TRBV7-9 and TRBJ2-5; D unresolved. Trimming took off 1 base at V and 2 bases at J, with 2 bases between the two ends. The germline gives CDR1 SEHNR, CDR2 FQNEAQ (reference sequence). The CDR3 runs to 12 residues. CDR3 DNA sequence: TGTGCCAGCAGCTTAGGACAAGAGACCCAGTACTTC. This codes for CASSLGQETQYF.

The chain joins TRBV10-3 to TRBJ2-7, with TRBD1 matching over 9 bases. Trimming cost V 4 bases and J 2 bases; bases outside gene matches: 6. This CDR3 is 15 amino acids long. Germline V gene data show CDR1 as ENHRY and CDR2 as SYGVKD. The CDR3 sequence: CAISGPDRGPYEQYF. The DNA of the CDR3 is TGTGCCATCAGTGGGCCGGACAGGGGTCCCTACGAGCAGTACTTC.

This clone was detected a few times. The rearrangement uses TRBV2 and TRBJ1-1, with D perhaps TRBD1 (5 bases). Germline V gene data show CDR1 as SNHLY and CDR2 as FYNNEI. Trimming took off 3 bases at V and 5 bases at J, with 13 bases between the two ends. The length of the CDR3 is 14 residues. Here the CDR3 reads CASSDRVFRTEAFF. The CDR3 DNA reads TGTGCCAGCAGTGACAGGGTTTTCCGGACTGAAGCTTTCTTT.

CDR3 protein: CASSVDSGNTIYF. For the CDR3, the DNA is TGTGCCAGCTCCGTGGACTCTGGAAACACCATATATTTT. The genes are TRBV18 and TRBJ1-3, with no clear D. This CDR3 has 13 residues. V lost 6 bases and J lost 0, with 6 bases in between. Germline lookup yields CDR1 KGHSH and CDR2 LQKENI.

The chain employs TRBV7-9 and TRBJ2-2; the D is unclear. Germline assignment: CDR1 SEHNR and CDR2 FQNEAQ (reference sequence). The CDR3 sequence is 16 residues long. The germline V and J ends were trimmed by 3 bases and 4 bases, with 15 bases remaining between them. Here the CDR3 reads CASSLGDMPRTGELFF. The CDR3 DNA reads TGTGCCAGCAGCTTGGGCGACATGCCGCGCACCGGGGAGCTGTTTTTT.

V gene TRBV29-1 combines with J gene TRBJ2-2, with D perhaps TRBD1 (6 bases). This CDR3 region has 13 residues. Germline assignment: CDR1 SQVTM and CDR2 ANQGSEA. V gave up 6 bases and J gave up 5 bases, with 13 bases separating them. As DNA, the CDR3 is TGCAGCGTGAACAGGGACGGAACCGGGGAGCTGTTTTTT. Its protein product is CSVNRDGTGELFF.

CDR3 loop: CASSDTTSGSYNEQFF. In nucleotides, the CDR3 is TGTGCCAGCAGCGACACGACTAGCGGGAGTTACAATGAGCAGTTCTTC. V is TRBV7-2 and J is TRBJ2-1; 12 bases fit TRBD2. This CDR3 is built from 16 residues. Trimming took 5 bases from V and 4 from J; bases not matched to a gene: 6. The V gene's germline CDR1 is SGHTA and CDR2 FQGNSA.

This clone was observed a single time. V and J are TRBV19 and TRBJ1-5, with 12 nucleotides matching TRBD1. The CDR3 sequence is 15 residues long. Looked up from germline, CDR1 is LNHDA and CDR2 is SQIVND (reference sequence). The ends lost 8 bases at V and 7 bases at J; junction bases unmatched: 9. In DNA form, the CDR3 reads TGTGCCAGTCGGGCGGGACAGGGGGCTAGACAGCCCCAGCATTTT. Its protein product is CASRAGQGARQPQHF.

The chain combines TRBV11-3 with TRBJ2-1; D tentatively reads TRBD1 or TRBD2 (5 bases each). Germline V gene lookup returns CDR1 SGHNT and CDR2 YENEEA. With 3 bases removed from V and 8 bases from J, the gap between germline ends came to 11 bases. This CDR3 spans 13 amino acids. As DNA, the CDR3 is TGTGCCAGCAGCTTCACTAGGGGCCATGAGCAGTTCTTC. This codes for CASSFTRGHEQFF.

V is TRBV6-5 and J is TRBJ1-1; TRBD1 agrees at 7 bases. The J segment lost 3 bases and the V segment lost 2 bases, leaving 9 bases of the junction unmatched. This CDR3 comprises 16 residues. Germline CDR1 is MNHEY and CDR2 is SVGAGI. The CDR3 nucleotides are TGTGCCAGCAGTTACGCGCGACAGGGAGCCTACACTGAAGCTTTCTTT. Translation gives CASSYARQGAYTEAFF.

With respect to this clone: This sample also contains other DNA sequences that code for the same CDR3. This chain uses TRBV5-1 with TRBJ2-1; a weak D match, TRBD2 (5 bases). V was shortened by 0 bases and J by 1 base, with 8 bases between the two germline ends. Germline values: CDR1 SGHRS, CDR2 YFSETQ. The CDR3 extends over 15 amino acids. CDR3 sequence reads: CASSLASGSYNEQFF. CDR3 nucleotide sequence: TGCGCCAGCAGCTTGGCCAGCGGTTCCTACAATGAGCAGTTCTTC.